This T cell receptor beta chain was identified during a study of technical replicates of blood from a handful of donors (dated by TCRdb to the late 2010s). The CDR3 contains 15 residues, cysteine and phenylalanine counted. Left in the record is the CDR3 DNA by itself, 45 bases read in frame from the first base. The germline V and J ends show losses of 5 bases and 9 bases respectively, and no gene match explains 9 bases of the junction. Via the germline V gene, CDR1 is SGHNT and CDR2 YENEEA. To note about this clone: The antigen it binds to is not known. Base quality data are lacking; no much larger clone is found one base away.

The receptor library was made with the immunoSEQ multiplex PCR assay. What TCRdb holds here is the immuneACCESS table cut down to in-frame rearrangements. Part of the clones is not present; checked against another copy, under half of the missing clones reflect an unresolved V gene, and the others are unexplained. The sample profile shows approximately 100,000 clones; 96% of them were found once. The ten biggest clones cover 0.2% to 0.25% of the sample. This sequence was found in a human donor in good health. The sequence links TRBV11-3 to TRBJ1-6; 8 junctional bases match TRBD1. Sequenced material: T cells isolated from PBMCs. The bases read TGTGCCAGCAGCCCCGAGACAGGGGATGCTTCACCCCTCCACTTT. Translation gives CASSPETGDASPLHF.